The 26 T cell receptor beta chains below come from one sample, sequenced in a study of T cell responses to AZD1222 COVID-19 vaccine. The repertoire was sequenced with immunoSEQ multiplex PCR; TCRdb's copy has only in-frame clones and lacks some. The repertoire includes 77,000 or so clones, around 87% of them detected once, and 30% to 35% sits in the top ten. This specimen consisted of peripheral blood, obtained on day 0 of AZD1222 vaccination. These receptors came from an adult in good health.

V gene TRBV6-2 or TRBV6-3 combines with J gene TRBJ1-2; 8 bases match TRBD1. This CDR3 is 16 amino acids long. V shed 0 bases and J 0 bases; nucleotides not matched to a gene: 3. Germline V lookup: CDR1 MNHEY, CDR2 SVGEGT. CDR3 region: CASSYSRGRTNYGYTF. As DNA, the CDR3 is TGTGCCAGCAGTTACTCCAGGGGGCGGACTAACTATGGCTACACCTTC.

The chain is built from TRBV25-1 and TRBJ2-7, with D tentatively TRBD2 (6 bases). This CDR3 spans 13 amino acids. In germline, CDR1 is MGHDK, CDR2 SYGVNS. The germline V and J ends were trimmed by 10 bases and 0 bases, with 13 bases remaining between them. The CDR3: CAIKRVLSYEQYF. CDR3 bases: TGTGCCATCAAGCGGGTTCTCTCCTACGAGCAGTACTTC.

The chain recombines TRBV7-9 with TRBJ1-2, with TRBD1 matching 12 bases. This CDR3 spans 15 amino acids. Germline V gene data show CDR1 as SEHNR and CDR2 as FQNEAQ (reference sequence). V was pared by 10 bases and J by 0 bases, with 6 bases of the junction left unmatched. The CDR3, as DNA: TGTGCCACTGAGGGACAGGGGGCGCCTAACTATGGCTACACCTTC. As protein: CATEGQGAPNYGYTF.

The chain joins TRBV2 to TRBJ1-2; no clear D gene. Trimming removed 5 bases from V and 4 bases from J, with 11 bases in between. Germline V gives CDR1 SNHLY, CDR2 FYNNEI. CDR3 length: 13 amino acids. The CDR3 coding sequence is TGTGCCAGCAGTCGATCAGAGATCTATGGCTACACCTTC. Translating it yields CASSRSEIYGYTF.

The CDR3 region is CASSPGLATDTQYF. The CDR3 DNA sequence: TGTGCCAGCAGTCCGGGACTAGCCACAGATACGCAGTATTTT. The rearrangement uses TRBV7-2 and TRBJ2-3; 9 bases are shared with TRBD2. CDR3 length: 14 amino acids. Germline CDR1 reads SGHTA; CDR2 reads FQGNSA. J lost 2 bases, V lost 6 bases, and 3 bases had no gene match. Looking up the rest from reference TRBV7-2 and TRBJ2-3 gives the full variable domain: GAGVSQSPSNKVTEKGKDVELRCDPISGHTALYWYRQSLGQGLEFLIYFQGNSAPDKSGLPSDRFSAERTGGSVSTLTIQRTQQEDSAVYLCASSPGLATDTQYFGPGTRLTVL.

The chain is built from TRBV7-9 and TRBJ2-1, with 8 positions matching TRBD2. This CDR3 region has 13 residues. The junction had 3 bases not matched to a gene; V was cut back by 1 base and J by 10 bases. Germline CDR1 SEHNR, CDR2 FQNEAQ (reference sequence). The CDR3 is CASSLGGGREQFF. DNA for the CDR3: TGTGCCAGCAGCTTAGGTGGCGGGAGGGAGCAGTTCTTC.

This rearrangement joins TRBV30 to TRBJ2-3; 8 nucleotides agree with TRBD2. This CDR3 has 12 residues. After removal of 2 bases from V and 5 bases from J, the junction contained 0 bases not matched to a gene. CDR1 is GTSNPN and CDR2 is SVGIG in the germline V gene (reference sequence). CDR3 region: CAWSSGRDTQYF. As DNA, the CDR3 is TGTGCCTGGAGTAGCGGGAGAGATACGCAGTATTTT.

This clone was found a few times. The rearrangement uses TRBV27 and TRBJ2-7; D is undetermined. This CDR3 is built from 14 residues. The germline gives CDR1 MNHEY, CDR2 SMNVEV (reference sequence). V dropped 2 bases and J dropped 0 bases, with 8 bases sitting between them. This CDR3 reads CASSLVASSYEQYF. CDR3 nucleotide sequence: TGTGCCAGCAGTTTAGTGGCGAGCTCCTACGAGCAGTACTTC.

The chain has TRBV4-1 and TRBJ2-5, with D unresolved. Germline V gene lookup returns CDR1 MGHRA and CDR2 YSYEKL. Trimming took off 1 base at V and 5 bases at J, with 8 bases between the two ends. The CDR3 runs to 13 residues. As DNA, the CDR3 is TGCGCCAGCAGCCAAGCCTACGGGGAGACCCAGTACTTC. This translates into CASSQAYGETQYF.

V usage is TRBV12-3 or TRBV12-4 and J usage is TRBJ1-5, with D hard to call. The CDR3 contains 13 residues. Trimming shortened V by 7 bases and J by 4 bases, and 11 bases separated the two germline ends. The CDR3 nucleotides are TGTGCCAGCACTGGGGATGGGAATCAGCCCCAGCATTTT. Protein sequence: CASTGDGNQPQHF.

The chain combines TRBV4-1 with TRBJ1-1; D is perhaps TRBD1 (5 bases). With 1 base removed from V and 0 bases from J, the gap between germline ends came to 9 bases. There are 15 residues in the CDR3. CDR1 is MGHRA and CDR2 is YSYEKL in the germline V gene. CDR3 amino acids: CASSQASGMNTEAFF. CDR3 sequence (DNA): TGCGCCAGCAGCCAAGCTTCAGGGATGAACACTGAAGCTTTCTTT.

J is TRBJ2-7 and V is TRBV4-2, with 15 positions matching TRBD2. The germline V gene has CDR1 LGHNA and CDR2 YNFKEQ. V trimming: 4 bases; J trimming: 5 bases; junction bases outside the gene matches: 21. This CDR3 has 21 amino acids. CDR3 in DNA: TGTGCCAGCAGCCCGCCGTCGGGACGAGGGGGACTAGCGGGAGGTATCAACGAGCAGTACTTC. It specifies CASSPPSGRGGLAGGINEQYF.

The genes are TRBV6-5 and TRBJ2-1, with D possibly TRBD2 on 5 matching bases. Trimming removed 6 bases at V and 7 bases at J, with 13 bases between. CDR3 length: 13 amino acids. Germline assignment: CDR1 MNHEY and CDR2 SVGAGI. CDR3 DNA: TGTGCCAGCAGCCCAGGACTGTTTAATGAGCAGTTCTTC. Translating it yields CASSPGLFNEQFF.

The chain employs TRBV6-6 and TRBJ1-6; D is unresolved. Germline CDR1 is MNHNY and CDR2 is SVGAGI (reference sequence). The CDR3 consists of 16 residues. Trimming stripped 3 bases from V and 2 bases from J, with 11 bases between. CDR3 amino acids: CASSYYRPPYNSPLHF. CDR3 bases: TGTGCCAGCAGTTATTATCGTCCGCCCTATAATTCACCCCTCCACTTT.

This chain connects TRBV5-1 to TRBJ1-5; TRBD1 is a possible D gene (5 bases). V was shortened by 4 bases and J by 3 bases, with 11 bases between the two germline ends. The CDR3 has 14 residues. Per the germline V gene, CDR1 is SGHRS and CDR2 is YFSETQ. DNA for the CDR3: TGCGCCAGCAGCACCGGGACGGCCAATCAGCCCCAGCATTTT. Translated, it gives CASSTGTANQPQHF.

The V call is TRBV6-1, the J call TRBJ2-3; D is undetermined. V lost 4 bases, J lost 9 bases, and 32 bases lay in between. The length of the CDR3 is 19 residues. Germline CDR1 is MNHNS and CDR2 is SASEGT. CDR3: CASSAPFGFWRSEVGTQYF. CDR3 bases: TGTGCCAGCAGTGCCCCTTTCGGTTTCTGGCGGTCTGAAGTAGGAACGCAGTATTTT.

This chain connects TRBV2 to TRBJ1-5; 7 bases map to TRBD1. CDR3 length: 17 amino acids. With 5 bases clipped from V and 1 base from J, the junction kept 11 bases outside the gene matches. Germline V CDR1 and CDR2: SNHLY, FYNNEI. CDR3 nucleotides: TGTGCCAGCAGTACCCCCACGGACAGGTTAAGCAATCAGCCCCAGCATTTT. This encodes CASSTPTDRLSNQPQHF.

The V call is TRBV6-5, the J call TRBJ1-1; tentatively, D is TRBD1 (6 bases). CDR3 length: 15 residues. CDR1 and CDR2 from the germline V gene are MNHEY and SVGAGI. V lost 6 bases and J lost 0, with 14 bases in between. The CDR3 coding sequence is TGTGCCAGCAGGGGGGGCGGGGGCATGAACACTGAAGCTTTCTTT. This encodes CASRGGGGMNTEAFF.

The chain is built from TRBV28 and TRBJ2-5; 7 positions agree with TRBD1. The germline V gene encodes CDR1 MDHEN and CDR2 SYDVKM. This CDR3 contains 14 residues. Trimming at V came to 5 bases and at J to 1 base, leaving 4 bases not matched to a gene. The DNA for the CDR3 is TGTGCCAGCAGTGAGGGACAGATCCAAGAGACCCAGTACTTC. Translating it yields CASSEGQIQETQYF. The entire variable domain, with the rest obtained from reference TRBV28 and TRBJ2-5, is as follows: DVKVTQSSRYLVKRTGEKVFLECVQDMDHENMFWYRQDPGLGLRLIYFSYDVKMKEKGDIPEGYSVSREKKERFSLILESASTNQTSMYLCASSEGQIQETQYFGPGTRLLVL.

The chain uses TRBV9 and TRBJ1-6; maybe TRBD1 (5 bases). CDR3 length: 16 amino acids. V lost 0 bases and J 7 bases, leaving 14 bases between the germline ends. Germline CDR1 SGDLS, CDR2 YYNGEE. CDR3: CASSVEGYRLNSPLHF. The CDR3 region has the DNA TGTGCCAGCAGCGTAGAAGGTTACAGGTTGAATTCACCCCTCCACTTT.

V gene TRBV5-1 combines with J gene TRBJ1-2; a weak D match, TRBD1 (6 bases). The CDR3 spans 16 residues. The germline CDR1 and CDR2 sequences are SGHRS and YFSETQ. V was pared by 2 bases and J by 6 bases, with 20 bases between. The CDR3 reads CASSLPRTGGADGYTF. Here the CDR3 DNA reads TGCGCCAGCAGCTTACCACGTACCGGGGGGGCCGATGGCTACACCTTC.

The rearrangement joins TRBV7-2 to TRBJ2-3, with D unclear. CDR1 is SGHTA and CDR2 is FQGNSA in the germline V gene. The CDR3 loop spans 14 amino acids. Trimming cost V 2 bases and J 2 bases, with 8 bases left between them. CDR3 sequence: CASSLIRNTDTQYF. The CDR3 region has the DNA TGTGCCAGCAGCTTAATACGGAACACAGATACGCAGTATTTT.

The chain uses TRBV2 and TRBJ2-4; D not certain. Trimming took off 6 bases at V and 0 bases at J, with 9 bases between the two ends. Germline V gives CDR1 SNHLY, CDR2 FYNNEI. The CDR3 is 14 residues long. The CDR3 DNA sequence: TGTGCCAGCAGGCAGGAGCTAGCCAAAAACATTCAGTACTTC. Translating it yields CASRQELAKNIQYF. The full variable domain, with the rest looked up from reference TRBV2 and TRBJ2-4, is EPEVTQTPSHQVTQMGQEVILRCVPISNHLYFYWYRQILGQKVEFLVSFYNNEISEKSEIFDDQFSVERPDGSNFTLKIRSTKLEDSAMYFCASRQELAKNIQYFGAGTRLSVL.

The CDR3 DNA sequence: TGTGCCAGCAGTTCCCTGGGGGGGGCTGAGACCCAGTACTTC. Encoded protein: CASSSLGGAETQYF. This sequence joins TRBV28 and TRBJ2-5; perhaps TRBD2 as D (7 bases). The CDR3 totals 14 residues. Germline V CDR1 and CDR2: MDHEN, SYDVKM. Trimming removed 4 bases at V and 5 bases at J, with 14 bases between. Full variable domain (rest looked up from reference TRBV28 and TRBJ2-5): DVKVTQSSRYLVKRTGEKVFLECVQDMDHENMFWYRQDPGLGLRLIYFSYDVKMKEKGDIPEGYSVSREKKERFSLILESASTNQTSMYLCASSSLGGAETQYFGPGTRLLVL.

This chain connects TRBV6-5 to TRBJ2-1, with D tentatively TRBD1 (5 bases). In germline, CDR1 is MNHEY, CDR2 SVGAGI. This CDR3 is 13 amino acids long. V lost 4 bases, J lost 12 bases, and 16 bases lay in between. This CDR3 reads CASSSPSGSPQFF. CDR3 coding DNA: TGTGCCAGCAGTTCCCCGTCAGGGTCCCCGCAGTTCTTC.

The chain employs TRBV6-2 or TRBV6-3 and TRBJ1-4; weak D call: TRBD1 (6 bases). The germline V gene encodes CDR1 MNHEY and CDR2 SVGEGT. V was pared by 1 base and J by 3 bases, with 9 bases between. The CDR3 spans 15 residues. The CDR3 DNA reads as TGTGCCAGCAGTTACTGGGGGGCCTCTAATGAAAAACTGTTTTTT. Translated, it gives CASSYWGASNEKLFF.